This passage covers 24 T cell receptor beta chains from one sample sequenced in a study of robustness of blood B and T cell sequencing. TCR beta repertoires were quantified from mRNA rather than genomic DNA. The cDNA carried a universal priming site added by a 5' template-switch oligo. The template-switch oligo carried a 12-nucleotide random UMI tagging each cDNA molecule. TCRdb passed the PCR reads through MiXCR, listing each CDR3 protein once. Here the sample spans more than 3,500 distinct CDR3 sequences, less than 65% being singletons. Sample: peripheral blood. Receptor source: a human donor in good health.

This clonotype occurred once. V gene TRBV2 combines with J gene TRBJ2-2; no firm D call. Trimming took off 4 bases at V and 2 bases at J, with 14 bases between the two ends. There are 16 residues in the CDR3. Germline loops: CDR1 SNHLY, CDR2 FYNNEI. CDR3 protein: CASSAEQTLNTGELFF. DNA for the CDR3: TGTGCCAGCAGTGCGGAGCAGACACTTAACACCGGGGAGCTGTTTTTT. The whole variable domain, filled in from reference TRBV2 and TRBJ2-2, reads EPEVTQTPSHQVTQMGQEVILRCVPISNHLYFYWYRQILGQKVEFLVSFYNNEISEKSEIFDDQFSVERPDGSNFTLKIRSTKLEDSAMYFCASSAEQTLNTGELFFGEGSRLTVL.

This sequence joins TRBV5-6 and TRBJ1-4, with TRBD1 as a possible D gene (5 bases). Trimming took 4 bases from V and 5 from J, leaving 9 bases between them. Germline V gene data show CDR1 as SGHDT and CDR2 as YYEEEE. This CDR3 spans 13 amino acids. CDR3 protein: CASSLGENEKLFF. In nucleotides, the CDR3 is TGTGCCAGCAGCCTGGGGGAAAATGAAAAACTGTTTTTT.

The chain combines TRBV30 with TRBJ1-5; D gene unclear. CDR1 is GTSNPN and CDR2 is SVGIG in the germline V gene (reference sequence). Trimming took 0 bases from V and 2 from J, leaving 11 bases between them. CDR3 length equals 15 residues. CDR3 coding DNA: TGTGCCTGGAGTGTACAATCGGGTGGCAATCAGCCCCAGCATTTT. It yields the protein CAWSVQSGGNQPQHF.

CDR3: CASSFPGTANEKLFF. The CDR3 nucleotides are TGTGCCAGCAGCTTCCCCGGGACAGCTAATGAAAAACTGTTTTTT. This chain uses TRBV7-9 with TRBJ1-4; 7 positions agree with TRBD1. With 3 bases clipped from V and 3 bases from J, the junction kept 4 bases outside the gene matches. The CDR3 extends over 15 amino acids. Per germline, CDR1 SEHNR and CDR2 FQNEAQ (reference sequence).

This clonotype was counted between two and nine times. The CDR3 nucleotides are TGTGCCACAGGGGAGAGATACGAGCAGTACTTC. Translated: CATGERYEQYF. This chain joins TRBV6-1 and TRBJ2-7, with D perhaps matching TRBD1 (6 bases). The CDR3 has 11 residues. V gave up 10 bases and J gave up 4 bases, with 11 bases separating them. Germline CDR1 reads MNHNS; CDR2 reads SASEGT.

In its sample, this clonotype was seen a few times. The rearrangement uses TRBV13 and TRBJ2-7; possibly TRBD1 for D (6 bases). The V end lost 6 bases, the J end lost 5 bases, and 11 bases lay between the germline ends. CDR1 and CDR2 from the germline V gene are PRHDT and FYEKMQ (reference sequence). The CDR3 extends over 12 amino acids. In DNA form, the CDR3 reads TGTGCCAGCAGGACTACAGGGCACGAGCAGTACTTC. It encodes CASRTTGHEQYF.

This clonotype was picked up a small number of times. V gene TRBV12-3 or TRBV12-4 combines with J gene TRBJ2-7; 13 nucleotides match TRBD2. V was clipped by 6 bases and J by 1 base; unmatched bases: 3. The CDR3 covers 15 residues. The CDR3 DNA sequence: TGTGCCAGCAGCCCGACTAGCGGGGGGTCCTACGAGCAGTACTTC. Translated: CASSPTSGGSYEQYF.

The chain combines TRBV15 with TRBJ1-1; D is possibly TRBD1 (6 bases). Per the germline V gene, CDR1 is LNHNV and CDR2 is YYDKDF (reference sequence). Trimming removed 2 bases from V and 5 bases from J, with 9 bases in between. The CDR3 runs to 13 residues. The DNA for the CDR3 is TGTGCCACCAGCAGACAGGGGCGGACTGAAGCTTTCTTT. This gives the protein CATSRQGRTEAFF.

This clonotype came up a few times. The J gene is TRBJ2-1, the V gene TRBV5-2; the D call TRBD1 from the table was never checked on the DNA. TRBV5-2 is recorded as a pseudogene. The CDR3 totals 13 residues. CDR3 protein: CASKGYGGNEQFF. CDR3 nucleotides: TGCGCCAGCAAGGGGTACGGGGGCAATGAGCAGTTCTTC.

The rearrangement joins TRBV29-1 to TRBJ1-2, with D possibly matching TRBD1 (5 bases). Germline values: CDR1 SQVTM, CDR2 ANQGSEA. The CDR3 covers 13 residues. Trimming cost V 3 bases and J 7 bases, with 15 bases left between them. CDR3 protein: CSVDAGEAGGYTF. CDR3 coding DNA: TGCAGCGTTGACGCGGGGGAAGCCGGTGGCTACACCTTC.

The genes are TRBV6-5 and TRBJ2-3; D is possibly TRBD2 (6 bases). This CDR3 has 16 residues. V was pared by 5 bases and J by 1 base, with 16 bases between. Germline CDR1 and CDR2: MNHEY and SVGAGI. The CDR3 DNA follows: TGTGCCAGCAGTCTTGGGACTTCCTCGGGCACAGATACGCAGTATTTT. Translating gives CASSLGTSSGTDTQYF.

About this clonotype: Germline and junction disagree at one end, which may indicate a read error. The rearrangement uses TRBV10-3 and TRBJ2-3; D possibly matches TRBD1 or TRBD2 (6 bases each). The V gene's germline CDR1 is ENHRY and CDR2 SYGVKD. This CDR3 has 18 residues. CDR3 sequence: CDIKSSGGHGEGLNTQYF. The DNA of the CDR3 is TGTGACATCAAGTCTTCCGGGGGCCACGGCGAGGGTCTAAATACGCAGTATTTT.

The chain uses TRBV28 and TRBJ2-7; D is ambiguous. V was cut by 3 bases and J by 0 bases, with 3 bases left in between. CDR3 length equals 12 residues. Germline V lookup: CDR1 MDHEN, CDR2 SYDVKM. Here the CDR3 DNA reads TGTGCCAGCAGTTTTGGCTCCTACGAGCAGTACTTC. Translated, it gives CASSFGSYEQYF.

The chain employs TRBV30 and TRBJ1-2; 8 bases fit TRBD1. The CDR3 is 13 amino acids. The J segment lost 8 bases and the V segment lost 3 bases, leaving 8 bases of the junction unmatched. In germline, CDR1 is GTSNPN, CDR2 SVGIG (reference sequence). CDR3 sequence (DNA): TGTGCCTGGAGCGCGACAGGGGTCAGGGGCTACACCTTC. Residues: CAWSATGVRGYTF.

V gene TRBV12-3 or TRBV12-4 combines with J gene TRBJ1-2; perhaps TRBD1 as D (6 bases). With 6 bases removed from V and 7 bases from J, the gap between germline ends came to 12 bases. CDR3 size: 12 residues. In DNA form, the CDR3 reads TGTGCCAGCAGATCCGGACAGTCTGGCTACACCTTC. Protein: CASRSGQSGYTF.

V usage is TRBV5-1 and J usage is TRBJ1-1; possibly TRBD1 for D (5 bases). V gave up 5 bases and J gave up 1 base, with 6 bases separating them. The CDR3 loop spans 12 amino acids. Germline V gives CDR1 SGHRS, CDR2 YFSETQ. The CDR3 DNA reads TGCGCCAGCAGACAGGCGAACACTGAAGCTTTCTTT. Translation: CASRQANTEAFF.

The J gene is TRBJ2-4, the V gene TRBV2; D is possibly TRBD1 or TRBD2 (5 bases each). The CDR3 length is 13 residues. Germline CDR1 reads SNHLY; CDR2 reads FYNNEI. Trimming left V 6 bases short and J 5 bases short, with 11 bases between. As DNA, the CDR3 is TGTGCCAGCAGCCGGGACCGAGAAAACATTCAGTACTTC. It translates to CASSRDRENIQYF.

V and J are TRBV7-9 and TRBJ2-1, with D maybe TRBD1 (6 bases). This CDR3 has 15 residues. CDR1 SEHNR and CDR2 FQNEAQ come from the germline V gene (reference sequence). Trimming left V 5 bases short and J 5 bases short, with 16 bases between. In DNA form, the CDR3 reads TGTGCCAGCAGCATATCAGGGACATCGGACAATGAGCAGTTCTTC. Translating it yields CASSISGTSDNEQFF.

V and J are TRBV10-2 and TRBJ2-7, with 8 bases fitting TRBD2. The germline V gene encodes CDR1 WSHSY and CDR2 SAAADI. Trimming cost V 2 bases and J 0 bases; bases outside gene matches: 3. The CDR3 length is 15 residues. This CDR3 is CASSEKRGSSYEQYF. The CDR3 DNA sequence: TGCGCCAGCAGTGAGAAGCGGGGGTCCTCCTACGAGCAGTACTTC.

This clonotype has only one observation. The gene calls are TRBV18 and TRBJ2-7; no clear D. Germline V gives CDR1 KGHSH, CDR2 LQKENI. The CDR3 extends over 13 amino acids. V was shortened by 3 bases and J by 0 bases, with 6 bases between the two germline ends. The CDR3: CASSPSPSYEQYF. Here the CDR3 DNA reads TGTGCCAGCTCACCTTCTCCCTCCTACGAGCAGTACTTC.

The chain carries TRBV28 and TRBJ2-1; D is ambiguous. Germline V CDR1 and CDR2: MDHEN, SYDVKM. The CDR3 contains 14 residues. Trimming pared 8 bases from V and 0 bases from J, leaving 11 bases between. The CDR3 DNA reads TGTGCCAGCGGGTTGGCCCGCTCCTACAATGAGCAGTTCTTC. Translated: CASGLARSYNEQFF.

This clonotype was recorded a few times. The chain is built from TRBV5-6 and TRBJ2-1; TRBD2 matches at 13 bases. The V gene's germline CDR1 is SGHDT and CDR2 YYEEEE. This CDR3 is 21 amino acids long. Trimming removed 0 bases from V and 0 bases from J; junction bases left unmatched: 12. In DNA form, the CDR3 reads TGTGCCAGCAGCTTGGAAGGACTAGCGGGGGACCCCACTAGCTCCTACAATGAGCAGTTCTTC. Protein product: CASSLEGLAGDPTSSYNEQFF. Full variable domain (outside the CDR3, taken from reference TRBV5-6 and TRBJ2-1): DAGVTQSPTHLIKTRGQQVTLRCSPKSGHDTVSWYQQALGQGPQFIFQYYEEEERQRGNFPDRFSGHQFPNYSSELNVNALLLGDSALYLCASSLEGLAGDPTSSYNEQFFGPGTRLTVL.

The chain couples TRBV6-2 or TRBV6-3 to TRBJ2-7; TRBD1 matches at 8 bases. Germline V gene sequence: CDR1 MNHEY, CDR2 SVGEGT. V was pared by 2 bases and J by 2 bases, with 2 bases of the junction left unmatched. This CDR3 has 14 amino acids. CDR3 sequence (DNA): TGTGCCAGCAGTTACGGGACAGGAGCCTACGAGCAGTACTTC. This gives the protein CASSYGTGAYEQYF.

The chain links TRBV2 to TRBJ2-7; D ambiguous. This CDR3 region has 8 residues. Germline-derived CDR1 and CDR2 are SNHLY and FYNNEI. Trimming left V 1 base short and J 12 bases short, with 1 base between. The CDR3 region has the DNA TGTGCCAGCAGTGAAGGGTACTTC. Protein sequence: CASSEGYF.